These 18 T cell receptor beta chains share one sample of origin, sequenced in a study of T cells after posttransplantation cyclophosphamide. Generated by immunoSEQ multiplex PCR, the TCRdb table keeps only in-frame clones and is missing some. The sample contains 30,000 or so clones, none occurring once; around 2.5% lies in the top ten. The sample comprised PBMCs. The receptors stem from a woman in her sixties or seventies in good health, CMV-negative, and a related stem cell transplant donor.

In its sample, this clone was seen many times. The rearrangement links TRBV18 to TRBJ2-1, with a possible D match to TRBD1 (5 bases). The germline gives CDR1 KGHSH, CDR2 LQKENI. The CDR3 has 18 amino acids. V lost 3 bases to trimming and J lost 2 bases, with 20 bases between them. CDR3 bases: TGTGCCAGCTCACCGAATCTCTTTCCGGACACAGCCTACAATGAGCAGTTCTTC. The encoded protein is CASSPNLFPDTAYNEQFF. The whole variable domain, remainder taken from reference TRBV18 and TRBJ2-1, is NAGVMQNPRHLVRRRGQEARLRCSPMKGHSHVYWYRQLPEEGLKFMVYLQKENIIDESGMPKERFSAEFPKEGPSILRIQQVVRGDSAAYFCASSPNLFPDTAYNEQFFGPGTRLTVL.

The gene calls are TRBV6-1 and TRBJ2-4; TRBD1 matches at 7 bases. V lost 4 bases to trimming and J lost 8 bases; unmatched junction nucleotides: 5. This CDR3 comprises 13 residues. Germline V lookup: CDR1 MNHNS, CDR2 SASEGT. CDR3 amino acids: CASSGQGGDIQYF. The CDR3 bases are TGTGCCAGCAGTGGACAGGGCGGAGACATTCAGTACTTC.

This clone showed up just a few times. DNA for the CDR3: TGCGCCAGCGGACTCGAACAGGGAAGCACCGGGGAGCTGTTTTTT. Translation gives CASGLEQGSTGELFF. The chain joins TRBV5-1 to TRBJ2-2; possible D gene TRBD1, 6 bases. This CDR3 has 15 residues. From germline, CDR1 is SGHRS and CDR2 YFSETQ. Trimming left V 7 bases short and J 4 bases short, with 17 bases between.

This clone was seen repeatedly, ten times or more. The chain uses TRBV5-4 and TRBJ2-1, with 10 positions matching TRBD2. The CDR3 has 15 residues. The J segment lost 2 bases and the V segment lost 7 bases, leaving 6 bases of the junction unmatched. Germline V gene sequence: CDR1 SGHNT, CDR2 YYREEE (reference sequence). The CDR3 nucleotides read TGTGCCAGCCGCCCTAGCGGGGGTCCCTACAATGAGCAGTTCTTC. It codes for CASRPSGGPYNEQFF.

This clone came up many times. The rearrangement joins TRBV5-5 to TRBJ1-2, with 8 positions matching TRBD1. The CDR3 loop spans 14 amino acids. After removal of 4 bases from V and 2 bases from J, the junction contained 4 bases not matched to a gene. Per germline, CDR1 SGHKS and CDR2 YYEKEE (reference sequence). For the CDR3, the DNA is TGTGCCAGCAGCCCGACAGGGGAGAACTATGGCTACACCTTC. Translation: CASSPTGENYGYTF.

This clone was seen many times. This chain connects TRBV6-2 or TRBV6-3 to TRBJ1-5; TRBD1 might be the D (5 bases). Germline values: CDR1 MNHEY, CDR2 SVGEGT. This CDR3 region has 15 residues. V dropped 4 bases and J dropped 3 bases, with 13 bases sitting between them. In DNA, the CDR3 is TGTGCCAGCAGTTCTCCTACAGGATTCAATCAGCCCCAGCATTTT. It yields the protein CASSSPTGFNQPQHF.

This clone was counted at least ten times. V is TRBV11-3 and J is TRBJ1-1; D not certain. Germline assignment: CDR1 SGHNT and CDR2 YENEEA. There are 13 residues in the CDR3. Trimming cost V 10 bases and J 0 bases, with 12 bases left between them. Here the CDR3 reads CATMKAMNTEAFF. In DNA form, the CDR3 reads TGTGCCACCATGAAGGCCATGAACACTGAAGCTTTCTTT. Variable domain in full (rest from reference TRBV11-3 and TRBJ1-1): EAGVVQSPRYKIIEKKQPVAFWCNPISGHNTLYWYLQNLGQGPELLIRYENEEAVDDSQLPKDRFSAERLKGVDSTLKIQPAELGDSAVYLCATMKAMNTEAFFGQGTRLTVV.

This clone appeared many times. The V and J genes are TRBV11-2 and TRBJ2-5; 8 nucleotides align to TRBD2. The CDR3 is 13 amino acids. Trimming cost V 5 bases and J 6 bases; bases outside gene matches: 5. Germline CDR1 and CDR2: SGHAT and FQNNGV. CDR3 protein: CASSPLAGQTQYF. DNA of the CDR3: TGTGCCAGCAGCCCGCTAGCGGGCCAGACCCAGTACTTC.

This clone was recorded at least ten times. The chain has TRBV28 and TRBJ1-5; tentative D call: TRBD1 (6 bases). Trimming took 3 bases from V and 5 from J, leaving 11 bases between them. CDR3 length: 14 amino acids. The germline V gene has CDR1 MDHEN and CDR2 SYDVKM. The CDR3 reads CASSFSTGHQPQHF. CDR3 bases: TGTGCCAGCAGTTTTTCGACAGGTCATCAGCCCCAGCATTTT. Supplemented by reference TRBV28 and TRBJ1-5, the full variable domain reads DVKVTQSSRYLVKRTGEKVFLECVQDMDHENMFWYRQDPGLGLRLIYFSYDVKMKEKGDIPEGYSVSREKKERFSLILESASTNQTSMYLCASSFSTGHQPQHFGDGTRLSIL.

There are many counts of this clone. This sequence joins TRBV7-2 and TRBJ1-6, with D tentatively TRBD1 (6 bases). CDR1 is SGHTA and CDR2 is FQGNSA in the germline V gene. This CDR3 has 15 residues. Trimming cost V 5 bases and J 14 bases, with 22 bases left between them. CDR3 in amino acids: CASSPTTGGIGTLHF. The CDR3 nucleotides are TGTGCCAGCAGCCCAACGACAGGCGGCATTGGAACCCTCCACTTT.

The table lists this clone with many counts. V usage is TRBV6-5 and J usage is TRBJ1-1, with D tentatively TRBD1 (5 bases). V lost 1 base and J 4 bases, leaving 7 bases between the germline ends. The CDR3 spans 13 residues. Germline V gene sequence: CDR1 MNHEY, CDR2 SVGAGI. CDR3 DNA sequence: TGTGCCAGCAGTTACTACGGGGGCACTGAAGCTTTCTTT. This gives the protein CASSYYGGTEAFF.

This clone was recorded at least ten times. The chain carries TRBV10-3 and TRBJ2-1; TRBD2 matches at 14 bases. The V and J ends lost 0 bases and 6 bases, in that order; junction bases with no gene match: 4. This CDR3 has 17 amino acids. The V gene's germline CDR1 is ENHRY and CDR2 SYGVKD. CDR3 amino acids: CAISESLGLAGVNEQFF. The CDR3 nucleotides are TGTGCCATCAGTGAGTCGTTGGGACTAGCGGGAGTCAATGAGCAGTTCTTC.

The V call is TRBV5-6, the J call TRBJ2-2; a possible D gene is TRBD2 (6 bases). Trimming left V 2 bases short and J 3 bases short, with 14 bases between. Germline CDR1 and CDR2: SGHDT and YYEEEE. The CDR3 totals 16 residues. The CDR3 is CASSLTGTLYTGELFF. CDR3 DNA sequence: TGTGCCAGCAGCTTAACCGGGACTCTATACACCGGGGAGCTGTTTTTT. Filled out from reference TRBV5-6 and TRBJ2-2, the complete variable domain reads DAGVTQSPTHLIKTRGQQVTLRCSPKSGHDTVSWYQQALGQGPQFIFQYYEEEERQRGNFPDRFSGHQFPNYSSELNVNALLLGDSALYLCASSLTGTLYTGELFFGEGSRLTVL.

This clone was observed at least ten times. The CDR3: CASSYSRGGARTEAFF. DNA for the CDR3: TGTGCCAGCAGTTACTCGCGAGGGGGGGCGAGGACTGAAGCTTTCTTT. The chain recombines TRBV6-5 with TRBJ1-1; D possibly corresponds to TRBD1 (6 bases). The germline V gene has CDR1 MNHEY and CDR2 SVGAGI. The CDR3 extends over 16 amino acids. Trimming removed 0 bases from V and 5 bases from J, with 16 bases in between.

This clone was detected ten times or more. This sequence joins TRBV7-3 and TRBJ1-1; D remains unclear. Germline lookup yields CDR1 SGHTA and CDR2 FQGTGA. The CDR3 contains 13 residues. V lost 2 bases to trimming and J lost 4 bases, with 8 bases between them. CDR3 residues: CASSLEVATEAFF. The CDR3, as DNA: TGTGCCAGCAGCTTAGAGGTGGCCACTGAAGCTTTCTTT.

Ten or more counts support this clone. The gene calls are TRBV4-1 and TRBJ1-2; maybe TRBD1 (5 bases). Trimming pared 0 bases from V and 8 bases from J, leaving 7 bases between. The germline V gene encodes CDR1 MGHRA and CDR2 YSYEKL. This CDR3 has 12 residues. The CDR3 DNA follows: TGCGCCAGCAGCCAAGATGGGGGGGGCTACACCTTC. Protein sequence: CASSQDGGGYTF.

The table lists this clone with a few counts. The V gene is TRBV6-2 or TRBV6-3, the J gene TRBJ2-3, with TRBD1 as a possible D gene (5 bases). The CDR3 loop spans 16 amino acids. Trimming cost V 4 bases and J 3 bases, with 17 bases left between them. Germline CDR1 and CDR2: MNHEY and SVGEGT. Written as DNA, the CDR3 is TGTGCCAGCAGTTTCGCCAGGGCCAGCCCGACAGATACGCAGTATTTT. Protein: CASSFARASPTDTQYF.

This clone was detected many times. This chain connects TRBV5-1 to TRBJ2-7; TRBD2 aligns across 7 bases. This CDR3 comprises 16 residues. Germline loops: CDR1 SGHRS, CDR2 YFSETQ. The V and J ends lost 4 bases and 0 bases, in that order; junction bases with no gene match: 10. The CDR3 DNA reads as TGCGCCAGCAGCCAGTCCGGGACTATCCGCTCCTACGAGCAGTACTTC. It codes for CASSQSGTIRSYEQYF.